This entry lists 21 T cell receptor beta chains sequenced from one sample in a study of T cell repertoires in ileal Crohn's disease. The time point denotes: neoterminal ileum biopsy at postoperative endoscopy, about 6 months after surgery. The protocol was immunoSEQ multiplex PCR, while the TCRdb copy is restricted to in-frame clones and leaves out a portion. This sample has approximately 10,000 clones, with 79% found just once. Sequenced material: ileal tissue. The origin of the receptors is an adult with Crohn's disease.

The V gene is TRBV18, the J gene TRBJ2-7, with D possibly being TRBD2 (5 bases). Germline CDR1 is KGHSH and CDR2 is LQKENI. V lost 3 bases, J lost 5 bases, and 8 bases lay in between. CDR3 size: 12 residues. CDR3: CASSPSGNEQYF. CDR3 nucleotide sequence: TGTGCCAGCTCACCGTCCGGGAACGAGCAGTACTTC.

This chain uses TRBV7-2 with TRBJ2-1, with unresolved D. Germline CDR1 is SGHTA and CDR2 is FQGNSA. CDR3 length: 14 residues. V shed 2 bases and J shed 6 bases, with 11 bases lying between them. CDR3 amino acids: CASSLSPLGNEQFF. CDR3 DNA sequence: TGTGCCAGCAGCTTAAGTCCGCTAGGCAATGAGCAGTTCTTC.

V gene TRBV2 combines with J gene TRBJ1-1; D unclear. V was pared by 7 bases and J by 6 bases, with 12 bases between. Germline CDR1 reads SNHLY; CDR2 reads FYNNEI. The CDR3 spans 12 residues. CDR3 sequence (DNA): TGTGCCAGCACTCGGGCTAGCGCTGAAGCTTTCTTT. Residues: CASTRASAEAFF.

The chain recombines TRBV30 with TRBJ2-3, with 8 nucleotides matching TRBD2. The germline V gene encodes CDR1 GTSNPN and CDR2 SVGIG (reference sequence). Trimming cost V 0 bases and J 5 bases; bases outside gene matches: 4. The CDR3 loop spans 14 amino acids. CDR3 in DNA: TGTGCCTGGAGTGTCGGGGGGGGGCTAGATACGCAGTATTTT. This sequence encodes CAWSVGGGLDTQYF.

The genes are TRBV18 and TRBJ1-6, with 7 bases lining up with TRBD1. This CDR3 has 15 amino acids. J was trimmed by 9 bases and V by 5 bases; bases with no gene match: 10. Per the germline V gene, CDR1 is KGHSH and CDR2 is LQKENI. CDR3 residues: CASSEQGLLSSPLHF. The CDR3 bases are TGTGCCAGCTCAGAACAGGGGTTATTGAGTTCACCCCTCCACTTT.

The rearrangement uses TRBV5-1 and TRBJ1-5, with a tentative D call TRBD1 (5 bases). Trimming cost V 4 bases and J 2 bases, with 22 bases left between them. The CDR3 spans 18 residues. CDR1 SGHRS and CDR2 YFSETQ come from the germline V gene. This CDR3 is CASSVAPLGPGGNQPQHF. CDR3 nucleotides: TGCGCCAGCAGCGTGGCTCCCCTCGGTCCGGGGGGCAATCAGCCCCAGCATTTT.

This chain uses TRBV29-1 with TRBJ1-2; 10 bases line up with TRBD1. The CDR3 is 15 residues long. The J segment lost 6 bases and the V segment lost 5 bases, leaving 12 bases of the junction unmatched. From germline, CDR1 is SQVTM and CDR2 ANQGSEA. CDR3 bases: TGCAGCGTTTCAGGACAGGGGGATTCTTCCCATGGCTACACCTTC. Protein sequence: CSVSGQGDSSHGYTF.

The chain carries TRBV10-3 and TRBJ2-7; TRBD1 matches 11 bases. Germline CDR1 reads ENHRY; CDR2 reads SYGVKD. The CDR3 is made up of 14 amino acids. V lost 10 bases to trimming and J lost 2 bases; unmatched junction nucleotides: 7. The CDR3 coding sequence is TGTGCCAGCGAGCCGGGACAGGGGGCCTACGAGCAGTACTTC. This sequence encodes CASEPGQGAYEQYF.

This clone was seen a few times. This rearrangement joins TRBV5-1 to TRBJ1-5; D gene unclear. This CDR3 contains 14 residues. V was pared by 3 bases and J by 7 bases, with 14 bases between. Germline V CDR1 and CDR2: SGHRS, YFSETQ. Written as DNA, the CDR3 is TGCGCCAGCAGCTACGGTTCAGGCGGGCAGCCCCAGCATTTT. This encodes CASSYGSGGQPQHF.

J is TRBJ2-1 and V is TRBV11-2, with a tentative D call TRBD2 (7 bases). This CDR3 has 16 amino acids. The V end lost 3 bases, the J end lost 7 bases, and 19 bases lay between the germline ends. Looked up from germline, CDR1 is SGHAT and CDR2 is FQNNGV. The CDR3 DNA reads TGTGCCAGCAGCTTCTTTTTACGGGGGGCTGGGAATGAGCAGTTCTTC. Amino acids: CASSFFLRGAGNEQFF. The whole variable domain, filled in from reference TRBV11-2 and TRBJ2-1, reads EAGVAQSPRYKIIEKRQSVAFWCNPISGHATLYWYQQILGQGPKLLIQFQNNGVVDDSQLPKDRFSAERLKGVDSTLKIQPAKLEDSAVYLCASSFFLRGAGNEQFFGPGTRLTVL.

V gene TRBV7-6 combines with J gene TRBJ2-7; possible D gene TRBD1, 5 bases. The V gene's germline CDR1 is SGHVS and CDR2 FNYEAQ. CDR3 length equals 16 residues. V lost 5 bases and J lost 2, with 19 bases in between. CDR3: CASSPPAGNGPYEQYF. The CDR3 region has the DNA TGTGCCAGCAGCCCCCCCGCAGGGAATGGCCCCTACGAGCAGTACTTC.

V gene TRBV5-1 combines with J gene TRBJ1-4, with TRBD1 matching 7 bases. Germline CDR1 SGHRS, CDR2 YFSETQ. This CDR3 spans 14 amino acids. Trimming took 4 bases from V and 4 from J; bases not matched to a gene: 4. The CDR3 DNA sequence: TGCGCCAGCAGCGGGGGACAGTATAATGAAAAACTGTTTTTT. Residues: CASSGGQYNEKLFF.

This chain connects TRBV5-5 to TRBJ1-3, with TRBD1 matching 7 bases. Per germline, CDR1 SGHKS and CDR2 YYEKEE (reference sequence). The CDR3 extends over 14 amino acids. The V segment lost 4 bases and the J segment 3 bases; nucleotides outside the gene matches: 4. CDR3 sequence reads: CASSPTGVGNTIYF. CDR3 DNA: TGTGCCAGCAGCCCAACAGGGGTTGGAAACACCATATATTTT.

This clone was counted a few times. The V call is TRBV27, the J call TRBJ1-2; D unclear. Germline CDR1 is MNHEY and CDR2 is SMNVEV (reference sequence). The CDR3 consists of 15 residues. The V end was cut by 6 bases, the J end by 7 bases, with 21 bases between. The CDR3 DNA sequence: TGTGCCAGCAGCTTCCAATCGACCGGGAAGGGTGGCTACACCTTC. It yields the protein CASSFQSTGKGGYTF.

The chain is built from TRBV10-3 and TRBJ2-5; possible D gene TRBD1, 6 bases. The J call is uncertain, as TRBJ2-7 better fits the DNA end. CDR1 is ENHRY and CDR2 is SYGVKD in the germline V gene. The CDR3 contains 15 residues. The CDR3 loop is CAISERQGRGYEQYF. DNA of the CDR3: TGTGCCATCAGTGAGAGGCAGGGCAGGGGTTACGAGCAGTACTTC.

CDR3 residues: CASSENGNTEAFF. CDR3 in DNA: TGCGCCAGCAGTGAGAACGGGAACACTGAAGCTTTCTTT. V and J are TRBV10-1 and TRBJ1-1; D gene ambiguous. The CDR3 covers 13 residues. V gave up 2 bases and J gave up 1 base, with 5 bases separating them. The germline gives CDR1 WNHNN, CDR2 SYGVQD (reference sequence).

This clone showed up just once. The sample carries other DNA sequences with the same CDR3. CDR3 sequence (DNA): TGTGCCTGGAGTGCGGACAGACTAAGCTCCTATAATTCACCCCTCCACTTT. Its translation is CAWSADRLSSYNSPLHF. V is TRBV30 and J is TRBJ1-6, with D maybe TRBD1 (6 bases). The CDR3 has 17 amino acids. CDR1 and CDR2 from the germline V gene are GTSNPN and SVGIG (reference sequence). V was pared by 1 base and J by 0 bases, with 13 bases between.

The chain employs TRBV5-1 and TRBJ2-1; 9 bases align to TRBD1. Looked up from germline, CDR1 is SGHRS and CDR2 is YFSETQ. The CDR3 covers 14 residues. Losses at the gene ends were 4 bases for V and 5 bases for J; bases not matched to a gene: 4. Here the CDR3 reads CASSKGQGNNEQFF. The CDR3 DNA follows: TGCGCCAGCAGCAAGGGACAGGGCAACAATGAGCAGTTCTTC.

Concerning this clone: Other DNA sequences of this sample code for an identical CDR3. The chain employs TRBV9 and TRBJ2-5, with D possibly TRBD1 on 6 matching bases. Germline assignment: CDR1 SGDLS and CDR2 YYNGEE. The CDR3 loop spans 14 amino acids. V was shortened by 1 base and J by 1 base, with 8 bases between the two germline ends. The CDR3 coding sequence is TGTGCCAGCAGCGTATTGGACAGCCAAGAGACCCAGTACTTC. It translates to CASSVLDSQETQYF. Combining the CDR3 with reference TRBV9 and TRBJ2-5 gives the whole variable domain DSGVTQTPKHLITATGQRVTLRCSPRSGDLSVYWYQQSLDQGLQFLIQYYNGEERAKGNILERFSAQQFPDLHSELNLSSLELGDSALYFCASSVLDSQETQYFGPGTRLLVL.

The chain combines TRBV2 with TRBJ2-7; D might be TRBD2 (6 bases). Germline V gives CDR1 SNHLY, CDR2 FYNNEI. The V and J ends lost 4 bases and 1 base respectively, with 20 bases between them. This CDR3 is built from 17 residues. Here the CDR3 reads CASSALGGSLLSYEQYF. CDR3 DNA: TGTGCCAGCAGTGCGTTGGGGGGATCCCTTTTATCCTACGAGCAGTACTTC.

This clone was detected once. J is TRBJ1-2 and V is TRBV10-3; D remains ambiguous. There are 15 residues in the CDR3. Per germline, CDR1 ENHRY and CDR2 SYGVKD. V lost 11 bases to trimming and J lost 4 bases, with 23 bases between them. The CDR3 DNA reads as TGTGCCCCTCCTAGCGGGGAGGTCCTCACCTATGGCTACACCTTC. The encoded protein is CAPPSGEVLTYGYTF.